This T cell receptor beta chain was profiled in a study of blood T cell repertoires in COVID-19. Across the study: Collection of acute and convalescent COVID-19 samples took place in the United States, Italy and Spain. T cells, B-cell-depleted T cells, or PBMCs provided the cDNA or gDNA that served as material.

Per the study methods: Reference gene primer amplification gave estimated nucleated cell counts. TCRdb keeps only in-frame clones here, not all; method: immunoSEQ multiplex PCR. V, J and clone size derive from that table, while D and trimming were established from the DNA sequence. The data hold about 190,000 clones, with approximately 86% observed a single time. V gave up 5 bases and J gave up 12 bases, with 22 bases separating them. The CDR3 has 15 amino acids. Germline values: CDR1 MNHGY, CDR2 SAAAGT. The rearrangement joins TRBV6-8 to TRBJ1-4, with D perhaps TRBD1 (5 bases). This TCR was sampled from a man between 40 and 49 years old with active or convalescent COVID-19. The sequencing input was peripheral blood. The DNA of the CDR3 is TGTGCCAGCAGTATGCCCGGGGGGTACGCAGCGCAACTGTTTTTT. Amino acids: CASSMPGGYAAQLFF.